This record concerns one T cell receptor (beta chain) sequence. This sample was taken from a study of blood T cell repertoires in COVID-19. Study-level information: Samples taken during acute and convalescent COVID-19 were collected in the United States, Italy and Spain.

The V and J ends lost 4 bases and 7 bases respectively, with 10 bases between them. Germline loops: CDR1 SGHAT, CDR2 FQDESV (reference sequence). This CDR3 has 12 amino acids. Clones were sequenced by immunoSEQ multiplex PCR, and TCRdb holds only the in-frame ones, with some missing. This sample yields more than 25,000 clones, of which 89% are seen a single time; around 0.55% belongs to the top ten. Sequenced input: peripheral blood. The receptor was derived from a woman aged 40 to 49 with active or convalescent COVID-19. J is TRBJ1-1 and V is TRBV11-1; D is ambiguous. The CDR3 reads CASSSFGGEAFF. CDR3 nucleotides: TGTGCCAGCAGCTCCTTCGGCGGTGAAGCTTTCTTT.